The next 13 T cell receptor beta chains were all read from a single sample in a study of immune cell composition in non-small cell lung cancer. Measured with immunoSEQ multiplex PCR; TCRdb has only the in-frame clones, and not every one. Here the sample spans roughly 4,500 clones, 80% to 90% being singletons. Specimen: lung tumor tissue. The receptors were sampled from a human donor with non-small cell lung cancer.

This rearrangement joins TRBV11-2 to TRBJ2-7, with 8 bases aligning to TRBD1. CDR1 is SGHAT, CDR2 FQNNGV, per germline. The CDR3 is 12 amino acids. The V and J ends lost 4 bases and 6 bases, in that order; junction bases with no gene match: 2. The CDR3 nucleotides are TGTGCCAGCAGCTATGGGACAGGCGAGCAGTACTTC. Its translation: CASSYGTGEQYF.

This clone was picked up a small number of times. This sequence joins TRBV11-2 and TRBJ1-1; D might be TRBD1 (6 bases). V was shortened by 3 bases and J by 4 bases, with 12 bases between the two germline ends. Germline V CDR1 and CDR2: SGHAT, FQNNGV. The CDR3 spans 14 residues. CDR3 amino acids: CASSLVGGFTEAFF. In DNA form, the CDR3 reads TGTGCCAGCAGCTTGGTAGGGGGTTTCACTGAAGCTTTCTTT.

This clone was observed a few times. This chain joins TRBV7-2 and TRBJ2-3; possible D gene TRBD1, 6 bases. V was pared by 5 bases and J by 4 bases, with 13 bases between. From germline, CDR1 is SGHTA and CDR2 FQGNSA. This CDR3 has 14 residues. CDR3 DNA: TGTGCCAGCAGCCAAGACAGGCCTCCAGATACGCAGTATTTT. Encoded protein: CASSQDRPPDTQYF. The variable domain in full, with the rest retrieved from reference TRBV7-2 and TRBJ2-3, is GAGVSQSPSNKVTEKGKDVELRCDPISGHTALYWYRQSLGQGLEFLIYFQGNSAPDKSGLPSDRFSAERTGGSVSTLTIQRTQQEDSAVYLCASSQDRPPDTQYFGPGTRLTVL.

Written as DNA, the CDR3 is TGTGCCAGCAGCTTCAGGACTAGCGGGGACAATGAGCAGTTCTTC. The encoded protein is CASSFRTSGDNEQFF. This sequence joins TRBV7-3 and TRBJ2-1; 12 bases align to TRBD2. The ends lost 3 bases at V and 5 bases at J; junction bases unmatched: 2. This CDR3 has 15 amino acids. Per the germline V gene, CDR1 is SGHTA and CDR2 is FQGTGA.

The chain is built from TRBV7-2 and TRBJ1-5; D might be TRBD1 (5 bases). The length of the CDR3 is 15 residues. The germline gives CDR1 SGHTA, CDR2 FQGNSA. V was clipped by 5 bases and J by 9 bases, with 20 bases between them. CDR3 in amino acids: CASSLQGGGVSPQHF. CDR3 nucleotide sequence: TGTGCCAGCAGCCTCCAGGGAGGTGGTGTATCGCCCCAGCATTTT. Looking up the rest from reference TRBV7-2 and TRBJ1-5 gives the full variable domain: GAGVSQSPSNKVTEKGKDVELRCDPISGHTALYWYRQSLGQGLEFLIYFQGNSAPDKSGLPSDRFSAERTGGSVSTLTIQRTQQEDSAVYLCASSLQGGGVSPQHFGDGTRLSIL.

The rearrangement uses TRBV29-1 and TRBJ2-5; 8 positions agree with TRBD2. Germline CDR1 is SQVTM and CDR2 is ANQGSEA. V dropped 0 bases and J dropped 10; count of bases not matched to a gene: 7. The CDR3 is 13 amino acids. The DNA of the CDR3 is TGCAGCGTTGAAGAGGGGACGGGGGGGATCCAGTACTTC. It codes for CSVEEGTGGIQYF.

This clone appeared a single time. The chain joins TRBV28 to TRBJ2-2; 8 bases fit TRBD1. Per the germline V gene, CDR1 is MDHEN and CDR2 is SYDVKM. Losses at the gene ends were 2 bases for V and 2 bases for J; bases not matched to a gene: 4. The CDR3 is 16 residues long. CDR3 loop: CASSLTGQGNTGELFF. The CDR3 DNA follows: TGTGCCAGCAGTTTAACAGGACAGGGCAACACCGGGGAGCTGTTTTTT.

The CDR3 spells CASSNQREVNNEQFF. CDR3 nucleotide sequence: TGTGCCAGCAGCAACCAGCGGGAGGTAAACAATGAGCAGTTCTTC. The rearrangement joins TRBV7-9 to TRBJ2-1, with 9 positions matching TRBD2. J lost 5 bases, V lost 5 bases, and 7 bases had no gene match. CDR1 is SEHNR and CDR2 is FQNEAQ in the germline V gene (reference sequence). The CDR3 consists of 15 residues.

The chain employs TRBV18 and TRBJ1-6; possibly TRBD1 for D (6 bases). The germline V gene encodes CDR1 KGHSH and CDR2 LQKENI. The CDR3 has 16 residues. V lost 4 bases, J lost 7 bases, and 17 bases lay in between. The CDR3 loop is CASSRAYQGRNSPLHF. DNA for the CDR3: TGTGCCAGCTCACGGGCCTATCAGGGGCGAAATTCACCCCTCCACTTT.

V is TRBV15 and J is TRBJ1-2; 8 nucleotides agree with TRBD1. V lost 1 base and J lost 4; bases outside the gene matches: 2. CDR3 length: 14 amino acids. The germline V gene has CDR1 LNHNV and CDR2 YYDKDF (reference sequence). CDR3 in amino acids: CATSRVGQGYGYTF. CDR3 DNA sequence: TGTGCCACCAGCAGAGTTGGACAGGGCTATGGCTACACCTTC.

Comment on this clone: Sequence at one end of the junction differs from germline and may be a read error. The sample holds other DNA sequences that translate to the same CDR3. V usage is TRBV10-3 and J usage is TRBJ2-1; maybe TRBD2 (5 bases). This CDR3 spans 12 amino acids. The germline CDR1 and CDR2 sequences are ENHRY and SYGVKD. CDR3 sequence reads: CAISPGYNEQFF. For the CDR3, the DNA is TGCGCCATCAGTCCGGGGTACAATGAGCAGTTCTTC.

This sequence joins TRBV29-1 and TRBJ1-5; TRBD1 agrees at 8 bases. Germline CDR1 reads SQVTM; CDR2 reads ANQGSEA. The CDR3 has 14 residues. Trimming took 5 bases from V and 1 from J; bases not matched to a gene: 4. CDR3 loop: CSVSQGDSNQPQHF. The CDR3 DNA reads as TGCAGCGTTTCACAGGGGGACAGCAATCAGCCCCAGCATTTT.

The V call is TRBV7-9, the J call TRBJ1-3, with 10 bases matching TRBD1. The germline gives CDR1 SEHNR, CDR2 FQNEAQ (reference sequence). V dropped 3 bases and J dropped 3; count of bases not matched to a gene: 2. The length of the CDR3 is 15 residues. The CDR3 sequence is CASSFGTGDGNTIYF. The CDR3 nucleotides read TGTGCCAGCAGCTTCGGGACAGGGGATGGAAACACCATATATTTT. Supplemented by reference TRBV7-9 and TRBJ1-3, the full variable domain reads DTGVSQNPRHKITKRGQNVTFRCDPISEHNRLYWYRQTLGQGPEFLTYFQNEAQLEKSRLLSDRFSAERPKGSFSTLEIQRTEQGDSAMYLCASSFGTGDGNTIYFGEGSWLTVV.